Each of the 3 T cell receptor beta chains below was sequenced from the same sample in a study of PD-L1 blockade in urothelial cancer. Libraries were prepared by immunoSEQ multiplex PCR; TCRdb keeps only in-frame clonotypes and omits some of them. Of around 45,000 clones in the sample, 88% are singletons; the top ten hold 13% to 15%. The sequences come from PBMCs, collected around atezolizumab (anti-PD-L1) treatment. These TCRs come from a woman in her sixties with urothelial cancer.

The rearrangement joins TRBV14 to TRBJ2-5; D is unresolved. Germline loops: CDR1 SGHDN, CDR2 FVKESK. Trimming pared 0 bases from V and 9 bases from J, leaving 8 bases between. The CDR3 contains 12 residues. DNA for the CDR3: TGTGCCAGCAGCCAAGATCGGGTCCCCCAGTACTTC. This codes for CASSQDRVPQYF.

The V call is TRBV5-1, the J call TRBJ1-1; 8 positions agree with TRBD1. The trim removed 4 bases at V and 0 bases at J, leaving 5 bases unmatched. Germline assignment: CDR1 SGHRS and CDR2 YFSETQ. CDR3 length: 15 residues. CDR3 sequence: CASSPTRGLNTEAFF. DNA of the CDR3: TGCGCCAGCAGCCCTACCAGGGGGCTGAACACTGAAGCTTTCTTT.

This chain connects TRBV5-6 to TRBJ1-4, with 9 positions matching TRBD1. The CDR3 contains 15 residues. Germline lookup yields CDR1 SGHDT and CDR2 YYEEEE. With V trimmed by 4 bases and J by 3 bases, 4 bases remained unmatched. The CDR3 is CASSARDRANEKLFF. For the CDR3, the DNA is TGTGCCAGCAGCGCCCGGGACAGGGCTAATGAAAAACTGTTTTTT.